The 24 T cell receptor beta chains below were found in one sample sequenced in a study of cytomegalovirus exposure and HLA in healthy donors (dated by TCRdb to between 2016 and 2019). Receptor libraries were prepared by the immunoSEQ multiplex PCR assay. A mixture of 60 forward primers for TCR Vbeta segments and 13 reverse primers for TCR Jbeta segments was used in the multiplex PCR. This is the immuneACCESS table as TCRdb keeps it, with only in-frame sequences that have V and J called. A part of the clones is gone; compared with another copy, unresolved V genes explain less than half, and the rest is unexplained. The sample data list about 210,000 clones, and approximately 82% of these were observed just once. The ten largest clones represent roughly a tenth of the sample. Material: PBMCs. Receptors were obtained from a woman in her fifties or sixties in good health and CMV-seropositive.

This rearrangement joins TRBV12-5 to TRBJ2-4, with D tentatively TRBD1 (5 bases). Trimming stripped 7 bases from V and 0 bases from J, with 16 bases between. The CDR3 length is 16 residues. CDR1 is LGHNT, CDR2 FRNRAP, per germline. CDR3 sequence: CASAPGQGLAKNIQYF. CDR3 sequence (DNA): TGTGCTAGTGCTCCCGGGCAGGGCCTAGCCAAAAACATTCAGTACTTC.

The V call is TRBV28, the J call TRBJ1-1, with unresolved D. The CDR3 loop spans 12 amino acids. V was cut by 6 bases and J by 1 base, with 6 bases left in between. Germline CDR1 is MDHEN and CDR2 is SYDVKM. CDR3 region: CASRAQNTEAFF. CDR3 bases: TGTGCCAGCAGGGCCCAGAACACTGAAGCTTTCTTT.

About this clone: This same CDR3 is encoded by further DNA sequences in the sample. CDR3 amino acids: CASSIVRGETQYF. The CDR3, as DNA: TGTGCCAGTAGTATTGTTCGGGGGGAGACCCAGTACTTC. The gene calls are TRBV19 and TRBJ2-5, with D possibly being TRBD2 (6 bases). CDR3 size: 13 residues. CDR1 LNHDA and CDR2 SQIVND come from the germline V gene (reference sequence). V was trimmed by 3 bases and J by 5 bases, leaving 10 bases between them.

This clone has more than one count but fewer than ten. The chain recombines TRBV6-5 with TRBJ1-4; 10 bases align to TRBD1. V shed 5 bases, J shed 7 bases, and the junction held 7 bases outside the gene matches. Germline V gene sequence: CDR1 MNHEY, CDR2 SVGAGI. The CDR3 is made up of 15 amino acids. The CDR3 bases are TGTGCCAGCAGTGCCGGGACAGGGGAATTTGAAAAACTGTTTTTT. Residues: CASSAGTGEFEKLFF.

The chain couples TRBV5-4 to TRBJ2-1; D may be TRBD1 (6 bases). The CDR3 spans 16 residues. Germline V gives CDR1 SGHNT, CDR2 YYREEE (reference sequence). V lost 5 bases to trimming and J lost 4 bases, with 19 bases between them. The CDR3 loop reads CASRNGAQGPYNEQFF. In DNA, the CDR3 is TGTGCCAGCAGAAATGGGGCACAGGGCCCATACAATGAGCAGTTCTTC.

Here the CDR3 DNA reads TGTGCCAGTGGACAGGGACTCGCCTACGAGCAGTACTTC. Translated, it gives CASGQGLAYEQYF. This chain joins TRBV27 and TRBJ2-7, with 8 bases aligning to TRBD1. The CDR3 has 13 amino acids. Germline values: CDR1 MNHEY, CDR2 SMNVEV (reference sequence). Germline trimming cut 9 bases from V and 2 bases from J; bases unmatched to any gene: 6.

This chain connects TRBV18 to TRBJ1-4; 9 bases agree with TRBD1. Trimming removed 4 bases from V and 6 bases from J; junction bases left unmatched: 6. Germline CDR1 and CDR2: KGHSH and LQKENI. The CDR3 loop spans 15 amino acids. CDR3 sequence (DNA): TGTGCCAGCTCACTAACAGGGGGCGATCATGAAAAACTGTTTTTT. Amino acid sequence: CASSLTGGDHEKLFF.

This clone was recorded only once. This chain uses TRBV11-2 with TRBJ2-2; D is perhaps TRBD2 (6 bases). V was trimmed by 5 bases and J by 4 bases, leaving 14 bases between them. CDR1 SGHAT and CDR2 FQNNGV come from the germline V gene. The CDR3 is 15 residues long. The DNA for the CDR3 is TGTGCCAGCAGCCAGCATAGCGGTACCACCGGGGAGCTGTTTTTT. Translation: CASSQHSGTTGELFF. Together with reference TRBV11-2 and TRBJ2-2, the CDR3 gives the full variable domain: EAGVAQSPRYKIIEKRQSVAFWCNPISGHATLYWYQQILGQGPKLLIQFQNNGVVDDSQLPKDRFSAERLKGVDSTLKIQPAKLEDSAVYLCASSQHSGTTGELFFGEGSRLTVL.

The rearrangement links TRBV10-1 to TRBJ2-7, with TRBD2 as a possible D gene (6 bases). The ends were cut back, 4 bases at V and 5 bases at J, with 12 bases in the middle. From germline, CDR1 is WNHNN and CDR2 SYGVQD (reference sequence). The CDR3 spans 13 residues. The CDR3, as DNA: TGCGCCAGCAGTGCACCCGGGACTGACGAGCAGTACTTC. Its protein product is CASSAPGTDEQYF.

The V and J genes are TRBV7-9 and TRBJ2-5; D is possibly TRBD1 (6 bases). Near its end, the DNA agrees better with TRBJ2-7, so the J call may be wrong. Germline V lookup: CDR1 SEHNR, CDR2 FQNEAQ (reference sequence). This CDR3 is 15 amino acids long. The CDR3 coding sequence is TGTGCCAGCAGCACGGTTCAGGGGATATCCTACGAGCAGTACTTC. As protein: CASSTVQGISYEQYF.

This CDR3 reads CASSYWRNTEAFF. The CDR3 DNA sequence: TGTGCCAGCAGTTACTGGAGGAACACTGAAGCTTTCTTT. This chain joins TRBV6-5 and TRBJ1-1; D gene unclear. The CDR3 consists of 13 residues. Germline lookup yields CDR1 MNHEY and CDR2 SVGAGI. V gave up 1 base and J gave up 1 base, with 4 bases separating them.

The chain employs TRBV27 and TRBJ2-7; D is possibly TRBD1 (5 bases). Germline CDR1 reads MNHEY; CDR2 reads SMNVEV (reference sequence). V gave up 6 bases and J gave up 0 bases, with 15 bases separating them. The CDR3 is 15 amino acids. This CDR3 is CASRPRQSGSYEQYF. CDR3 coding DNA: TGTGCCAGCAGACCCAGACAGTCGGGCTCCTACGAGCAGTACTTC.

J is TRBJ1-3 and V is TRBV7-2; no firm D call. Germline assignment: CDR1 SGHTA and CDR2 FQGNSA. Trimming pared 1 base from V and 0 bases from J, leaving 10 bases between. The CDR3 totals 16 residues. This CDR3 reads CASSLEAARSGNTIYF. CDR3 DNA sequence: TGTGCCAGCAGCTTAGAGGCGGCCCGCTCTGGAAACACCATATATTTT.

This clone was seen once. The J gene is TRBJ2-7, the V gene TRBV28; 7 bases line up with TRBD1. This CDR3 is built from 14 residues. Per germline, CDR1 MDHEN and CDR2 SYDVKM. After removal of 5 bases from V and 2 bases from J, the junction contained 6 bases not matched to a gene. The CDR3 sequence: CASSPRDSAYEQYF. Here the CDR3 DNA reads TGTGCCAGCAGTCCCAGGGACAGCGCCTACGAGCAGTACTTC.

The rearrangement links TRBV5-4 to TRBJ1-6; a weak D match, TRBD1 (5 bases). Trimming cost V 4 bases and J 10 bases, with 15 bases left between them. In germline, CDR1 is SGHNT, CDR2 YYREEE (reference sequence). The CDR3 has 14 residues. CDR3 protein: CASSIPGSGSPLHF. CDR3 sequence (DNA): TGTGCCAGCAGCATCCCAGGGTCAGGGTCACCCCTCCACTTT. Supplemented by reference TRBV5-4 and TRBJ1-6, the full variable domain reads ETGVTQSPTHLIKTRGQQVTLRCSSQSGHNTVSWYQQALGQGPQFIFQYYREEENGRGNFPPRFSGLQFPNYSSELNVNALELDDSALYLCASSIPGSGSPLHFGNGTRLTVT.

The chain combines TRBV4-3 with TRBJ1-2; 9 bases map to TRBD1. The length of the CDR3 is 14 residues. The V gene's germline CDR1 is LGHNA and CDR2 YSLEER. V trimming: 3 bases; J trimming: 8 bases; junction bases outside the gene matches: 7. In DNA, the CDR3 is TGCGCCAGCAGCCAGCGGACAGGGGCTGTCGGCTACACCTTC. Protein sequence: CASSQRTGAVGYTF.

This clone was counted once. Written as DNA, the CDR3 is TGTGCCAGCAGTTTAGTCAGATCCTACGAGCAGTACTTC. Translation gives CASSLVRSYEQYF. The genes are TRBV27 and TRBJ2-7; no definite D call. Trimming took 2 bases from V and 1 from J, leaving 6 bases between them. This CDR3 comprises 13 residues. Germline loops: CDR1 MNHEY, CDR2 SMNVEV (reference sequence).

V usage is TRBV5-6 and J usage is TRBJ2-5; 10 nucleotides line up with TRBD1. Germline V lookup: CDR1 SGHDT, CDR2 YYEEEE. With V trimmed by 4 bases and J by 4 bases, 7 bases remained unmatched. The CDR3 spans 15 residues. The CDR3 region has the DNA TGTGCCAGCAGCAGGACAGGGGGTTACCGAGAGACCCAGTACTTC. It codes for CASSRTGGYRETQYF.

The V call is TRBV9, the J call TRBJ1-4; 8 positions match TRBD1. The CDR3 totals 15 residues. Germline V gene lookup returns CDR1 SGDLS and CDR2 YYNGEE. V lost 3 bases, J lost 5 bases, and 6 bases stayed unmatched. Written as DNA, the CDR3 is TGTGCCAGCAGCGAGGGGGACAGGCTGAATGAAAAACTGTTTTTT. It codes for CASSEGDRLNEKLFF.

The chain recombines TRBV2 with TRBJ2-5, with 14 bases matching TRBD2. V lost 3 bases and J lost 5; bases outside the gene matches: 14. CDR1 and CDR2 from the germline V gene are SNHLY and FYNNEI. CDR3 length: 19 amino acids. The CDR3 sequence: CASSDPGVRTSGGRETQYF. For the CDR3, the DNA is TGTGCCAGCAGTGACCCCGGCGTTCGGACTAGCGGGGGGAGGGAGACCCAGTACTTC.

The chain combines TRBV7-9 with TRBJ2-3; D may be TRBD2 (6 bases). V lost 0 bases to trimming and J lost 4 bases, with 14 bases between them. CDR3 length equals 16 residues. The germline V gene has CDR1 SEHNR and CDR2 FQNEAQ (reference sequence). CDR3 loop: CASSLALGGSADTQYF. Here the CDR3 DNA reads TGTGCCAGCAGCTTAGCGTTGGGGGGTAGTGCAGATACGCAGTATTTT. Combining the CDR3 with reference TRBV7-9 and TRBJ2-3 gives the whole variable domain DTGVSQNPRHKITKRGQNVTFRCDPISEHNRLYWYRQTLGQGPEFLTYFQNEAQLEKSRLLSDRFSAERPKGSFSTLEIQRTEQGDSAMYLCASSLALGGSADTQYFGPGTRLTVL.

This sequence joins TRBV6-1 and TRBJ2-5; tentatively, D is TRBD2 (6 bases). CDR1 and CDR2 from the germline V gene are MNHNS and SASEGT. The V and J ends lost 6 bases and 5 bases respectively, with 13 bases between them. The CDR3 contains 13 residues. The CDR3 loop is CASRLNGGETQYF. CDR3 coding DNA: TGTGCCAGCAGATTAAATGGAGGGGAGACCCAGTACTTC.

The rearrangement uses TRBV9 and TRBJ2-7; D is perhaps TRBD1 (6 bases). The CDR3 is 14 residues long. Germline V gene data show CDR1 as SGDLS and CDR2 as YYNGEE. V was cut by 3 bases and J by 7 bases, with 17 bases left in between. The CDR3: CASSASGTRNEQYF. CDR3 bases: TGTGCCAGCAGCGCCTCCGGGACAAGGAATGAGCAGTACTTC.

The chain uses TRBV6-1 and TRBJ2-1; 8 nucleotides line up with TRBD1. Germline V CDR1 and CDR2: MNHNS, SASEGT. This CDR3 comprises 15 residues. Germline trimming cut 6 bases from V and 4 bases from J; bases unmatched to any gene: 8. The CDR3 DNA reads TGTGCCAGCAGGGGGACAGGTGAGGGGTACAATGAGCAGTTCTTC. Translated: CASRGTGEGYNEQFF.